This TCR beta chain was recorded in a study of radiation and T cells in renal cell carcinoma. Study summary: Nephrectomy followed 15 Gy stereotactic body radiation by 4 weeks.

TCRdb's table, derived via immunoSEQ multiplex PCR, lists solely in-frame clones and lacks some. The repertoire holds 100,000 to 150,000 clones, with 81% as singletons. The time point was: blood 2 weeks post-SBRT. Treatment noted: 15 Gy SBRT to primary tumor, nephrectomy 4 weeks later. Radiation-treated patients gave blood at baseline, week 2 and week 4. Germline V CDR1 and CDR2: MNHEY, SMNVEV (reference sequence). The V end lost 3 bases, the J end lost 1 base, and 9 bases lay between the germline ends. This CDR3 has 14 amino acids. The V gene is TRBV27, the J gene TRBJ1-1; D perhaps matches TRBD1 (5 bases). The material was blood, obtained from a patient whose treatment included radiotherapy and nephrectomy. The receptor comes from a man aged 50-59 years with renal cell carcinoma. CDR3 nucleotides: TGTGCCAGCAGTTTCAGGGCCACGAACACTGAAGCTTTCTTT. It codes for CASSFRATNTEAFF.